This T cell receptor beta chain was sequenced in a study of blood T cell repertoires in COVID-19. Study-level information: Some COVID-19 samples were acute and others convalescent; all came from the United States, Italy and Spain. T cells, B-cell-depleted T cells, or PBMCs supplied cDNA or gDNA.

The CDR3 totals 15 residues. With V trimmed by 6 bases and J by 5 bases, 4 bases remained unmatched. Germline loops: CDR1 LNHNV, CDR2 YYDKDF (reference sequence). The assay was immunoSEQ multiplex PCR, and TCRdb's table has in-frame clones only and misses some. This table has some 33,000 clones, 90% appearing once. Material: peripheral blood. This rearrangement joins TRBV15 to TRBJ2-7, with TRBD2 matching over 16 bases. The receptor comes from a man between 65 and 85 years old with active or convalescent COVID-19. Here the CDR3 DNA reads TGTGCCACCAGGGAGGGACTAGCGGGAGGGGACGAGCAGTACTTC. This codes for CATREGLAGGDEQYF.